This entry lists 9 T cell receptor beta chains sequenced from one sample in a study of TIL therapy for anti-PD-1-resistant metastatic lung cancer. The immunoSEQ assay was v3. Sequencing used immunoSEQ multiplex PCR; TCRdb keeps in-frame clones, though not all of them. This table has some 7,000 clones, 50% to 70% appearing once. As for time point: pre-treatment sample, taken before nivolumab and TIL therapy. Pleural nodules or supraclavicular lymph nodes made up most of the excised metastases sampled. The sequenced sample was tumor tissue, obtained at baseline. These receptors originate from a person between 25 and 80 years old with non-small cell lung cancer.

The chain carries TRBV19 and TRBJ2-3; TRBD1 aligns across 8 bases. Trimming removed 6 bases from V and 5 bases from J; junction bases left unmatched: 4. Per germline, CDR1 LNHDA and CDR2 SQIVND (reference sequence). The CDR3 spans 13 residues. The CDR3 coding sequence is TGTGCCAGTAGCGGCAGGGGGCGAGATACGCAGTATTTT. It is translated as CASSGRGRDTQYF.

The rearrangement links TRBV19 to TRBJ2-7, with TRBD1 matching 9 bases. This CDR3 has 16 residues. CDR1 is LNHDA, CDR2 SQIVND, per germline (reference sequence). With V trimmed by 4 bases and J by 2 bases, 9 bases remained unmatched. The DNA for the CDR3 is TGTGCCAGTAGTAAGGGTTCCAGACAGGGGGCCTACGAGCAGTACTTC. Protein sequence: CASSKGSRQGAYEQYF.

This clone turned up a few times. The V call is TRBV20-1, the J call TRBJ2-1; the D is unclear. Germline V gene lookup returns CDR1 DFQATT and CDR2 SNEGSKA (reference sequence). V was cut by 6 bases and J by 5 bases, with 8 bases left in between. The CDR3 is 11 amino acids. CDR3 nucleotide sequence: TGCAGTGCGGGCAGCAACAATGAGCAGTTCTTC. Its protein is CSAGSNNEQFF.

CDR3 sequence: CASSSVQGNQPQHF. The CDR3 DNA sequence: TGTGCCAGCAGTTCTGTTCAGGGAAATCAGCCCCAGCATTTT. The gene calls are TRBV28 and TRBJ1-5; D is possibly TRBD1 (5 bases). V was cut by 4 bases and J by 4 bases, with 11 bases left in between. The germline V gene has CDR1 MDHEN and CDR2 SYDVKM. The length of the CDR3 is 14 residues.

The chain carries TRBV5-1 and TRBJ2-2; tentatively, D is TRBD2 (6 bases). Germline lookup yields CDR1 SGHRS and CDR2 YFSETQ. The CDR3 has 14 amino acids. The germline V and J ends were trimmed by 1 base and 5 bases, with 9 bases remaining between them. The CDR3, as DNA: TGCGCCAGCAGCTTGCGGCTAGCGACCGGGGAGCTGTTTTTT. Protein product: CASSLRLATGELFF. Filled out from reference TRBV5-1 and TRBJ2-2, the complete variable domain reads KAGVTQTPRYLIKTRGQQVTLSCSPISGHRSVSWYQQTPGQGLQFLFEYFSETQRNKGNFPGRFSGRQFSNSRSEMNVSTLELGDSALYLCASSLRLATGELFFGEGSRLTVL.

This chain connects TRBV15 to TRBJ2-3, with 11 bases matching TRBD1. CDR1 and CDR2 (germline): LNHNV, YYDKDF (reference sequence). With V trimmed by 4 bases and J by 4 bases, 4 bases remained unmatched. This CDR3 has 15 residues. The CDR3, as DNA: TGTGCCACCAGCAAGGACAGGGGGCGCGCAGATACGCAGTATTTT. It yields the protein CATSKDRGRADTQYF.

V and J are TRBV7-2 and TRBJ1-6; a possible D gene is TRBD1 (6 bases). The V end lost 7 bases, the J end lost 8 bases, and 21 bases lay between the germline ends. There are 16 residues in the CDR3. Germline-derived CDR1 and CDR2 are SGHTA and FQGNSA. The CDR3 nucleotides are TGTGCCAGCAACATCAACAGGGTACTGAGAGATTCACCCCTCCACTTT. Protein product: CASNINRVLRDSPLHF.

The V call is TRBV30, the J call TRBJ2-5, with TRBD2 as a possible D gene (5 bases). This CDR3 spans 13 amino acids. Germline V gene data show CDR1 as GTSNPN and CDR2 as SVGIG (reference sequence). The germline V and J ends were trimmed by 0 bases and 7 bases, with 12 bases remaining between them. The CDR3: CAWSVPGRGTQYF. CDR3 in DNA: TGTGCCTGGAGTGTACCCGGCCGGGGGACCCAGTACTTC.

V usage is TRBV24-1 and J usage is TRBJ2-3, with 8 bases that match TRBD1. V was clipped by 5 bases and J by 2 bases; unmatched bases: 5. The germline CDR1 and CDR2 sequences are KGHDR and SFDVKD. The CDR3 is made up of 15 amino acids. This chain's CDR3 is CATSGHRGNTDTQYF. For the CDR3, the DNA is TGTGCCACCAGTGGACACAGGGGGAACACAGATACGCAGTATTTT.